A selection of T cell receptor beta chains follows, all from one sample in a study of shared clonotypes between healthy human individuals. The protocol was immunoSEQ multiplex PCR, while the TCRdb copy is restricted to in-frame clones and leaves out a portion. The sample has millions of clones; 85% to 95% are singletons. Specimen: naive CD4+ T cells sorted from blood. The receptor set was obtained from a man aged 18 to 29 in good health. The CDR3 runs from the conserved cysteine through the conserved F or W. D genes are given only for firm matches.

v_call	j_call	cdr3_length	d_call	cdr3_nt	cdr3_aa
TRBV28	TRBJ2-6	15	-	TGTGCCAGCAGTCCCGCAGGATCTGGGGCCAACGTCCTGACTTTC	CASSPAGSGANVLTF
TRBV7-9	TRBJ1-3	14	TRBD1	TGTGCCAGCAGCCCGGACAGGGCCCGGGGCACCATATATTTT	CASSPDRARGTIYF
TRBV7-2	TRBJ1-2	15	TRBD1	TGTGCCAGCAGCTTTCGGGACAGGCCTAACTATGGCTACACCTTC	CASSFRDRPNYGYTF
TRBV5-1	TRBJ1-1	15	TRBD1	TGCGCCAGCAGCTCGATCCCAGGGGGGACCACTGAAGCTTTCTTT	CASSSIPGGTTEAFF
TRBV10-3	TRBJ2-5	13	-	TGTGCCATCAAAACTAGCTCTCAAGAGACCCAGTACTTC	CAIKTSSQETQYF
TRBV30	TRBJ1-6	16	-	TGTGCCTGGAGAGGAAATAAGATCACCTATAATTCACCCCTCCACTTT	CAWRGNKITYNSPLHF
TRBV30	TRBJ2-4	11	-	TGTGCCCAGGGGAGGGATTACATTCAGTACTTC	CAQGRDYIQYF
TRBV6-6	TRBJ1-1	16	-	TGTGCCAGCAGCATCGGGGGGTCCCCCCTGAACACTGAAGCTTTCTTT	CASSIGGSPLNTEAFF
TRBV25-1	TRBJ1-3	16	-	TGTGCCAGCAGTGAATTACAGTCAAGCTCTGGAAACACCATATATTTT	CASSELQSSSGNTIYF
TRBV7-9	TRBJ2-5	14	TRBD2	TGTGCCAGCACCGTGACTAGCGGTCAAGAGACCCAGTACTTC	CASTVTSGQETQYF
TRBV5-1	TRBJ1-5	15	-	TGCGCCAGCAGCTTGGACTCGCTGGGTAATCAGCCCCAGCATTTT	CASSLDSLGNQPQHF
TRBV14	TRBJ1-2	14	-	TGTGCCAGCTCCGGGTCAGCGGTTAACTATGGCTACACCTTC	CASSGSAVNYGYTF
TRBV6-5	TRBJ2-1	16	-	TGTGCCAGCAGTTTGGCGTCGGACCCGAGTTACAATGAGCAGTTCTTC	CASSLASDPSYNEQFF
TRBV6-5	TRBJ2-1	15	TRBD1	TGTGCCAGCAGTTTCCGACAGGGGTCCTACAATGAGCAGTTCTTC	CASSFRQGSYNEQFF
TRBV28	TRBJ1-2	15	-	TGTGCCAGCAGTTCGGGGAACCTACTTCAATCGGGCTACACCTTC	CASSSGNLLQSGYTF
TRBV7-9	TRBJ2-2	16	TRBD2	TGTGCCAGCAGCACTCAGACTAGCGGGAGCGCCGGGGAGCTGTTTTTT	CASSTQTSGSAGELFF
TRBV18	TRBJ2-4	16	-	TGTGCCAGCTCACCACCAAACATGGGAGCCAAAAACATTCAGTACTTC	CASSPPNMGAKNIQYF
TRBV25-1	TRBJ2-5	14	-	TGTGCCAGCAGTGTAACTAAATCGGGGGAGACCCAGTACTTC	CASSVTKSGETQYF
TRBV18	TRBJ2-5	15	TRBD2	TGTGCCAGCTCACCAAGGACTAGCAGACAAGAGACCCAGTACTTC	CASSPRTSRQETQYF
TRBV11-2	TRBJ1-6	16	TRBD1	TGTGCCAGCAGTTCAGGGGGCTTTACTCTGGGTGCACCCCTCCACTTT	CASSSGGFTLGAPLHF
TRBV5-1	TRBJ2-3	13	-	TGCGCCAGCAGCATAGCTAGCACAGATACGCAGTATTTT	CASSIASTDTQYF
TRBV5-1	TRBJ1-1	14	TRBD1	TGCGCCAGCACCATGGGACAGCTGAACACTGAAGCTTTCTTT	CASTMGQLNTEAFF
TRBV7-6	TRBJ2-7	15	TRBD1	TGTGCCAGCAGCCCTGCCACAGGGGTCTCCTACGAGCAGTACTTC	CASSPATGVSYEQYF
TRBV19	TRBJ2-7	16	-	TGTGCCAGTAGTAAACGGGGGTTTGAGCAAAACTACGAGCAGTACTTC	CASSKRGFEQNYEQYF
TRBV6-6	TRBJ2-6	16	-	TGTGCCAGCAGTTACTCGAGGGGGTCCGGGGCCAACGTCCTGACTTTC	CASSYSRGSGANVLTF